This T cell receptor beta chain derives from a study of beta chain features in type 1 diabetes. About the study: Cell yields, gender and age were similar in healthy donors and patients. Broader study findings: High TCR expression in some cells could lead to their over-representation in cDNA sequencing. Type 1 diabetes patients had moderately but significantly shorter TCRB CDR3s in all four CD4+ subsets.

V was clipped by 4 bases and J by 0 bases, with 2 bases between them. In germline, CDR1 is SGHAT, CDR2 FQNNGV. The CDR3 runs 12 residues. Expressed TCRB transcripts were sequenced because the isolated RNA had all been reverse transcribed beforehand. Profiling relied on immunoSEQ multiplex PCR, and the TCRdb table lists in-frame clones only, not all of them. Here the sample spans 240,000 or so clones, around 13% being singletons. A note on this clone: What it binds is not known. This same CDR3 is encoded by further DNA sequences in the sample.

Donors underwent one heparinised blood draw, around 100 mL on average. The receptor was derived from a man between 25 and 39 years old with type 1 diabetes. The sequencing input was naive CD4+ T cells from blood. The chain links TRBV11-2 to TRBJ2-3; no reliable D call. As DNA, the CDR3 is TGTGCCAGCAGCTCAAGCACAGATACGCAGTATTTT. Amino acids: CASSSSTDTQYF.